A single sample gave rise to the 16 T cell receptor beta chains below, sequenced in a study of post-analysis software for immune sequencing data. Findings and limits, study-wide: The study found TRBV5-6, TRBV5-1 and TRBV20-1 among five TRBV segments more frequent in patients than controls.

TCR beta libraries were prepared from cDNA with unique molecular identifiers. TCRdb re-analysed the PCR reads in MiXCR, keeping a single row per CDR3 protein. The sample records roughly 170,000 distinct CDR3 sequences, 30% being singletons. Their specific antigens are unknown. Sequenced sample: blood. These receptors originate from a girl aged 10 to 17 with multiple sclerosis.

As to this clonotype: A single base separates this from a much larger clone, so it may be a read error. The chain joins TRBV29-1 to TRBJ1-1; TRBD1 is a possible D gene (5 bases). V shed 5 bases and J shed 7 bases, with 17 bases lying between them. The CDR3 spans 13 residues. Germline assignment: CDR1 SQVTM and CDR2 ANQGSEA. The CDR3 sequence is CSVKLNSDIEAFF. The CDR3 region has the DNA TGCAGCGTTAAGCTGAACTCGGACATTGAAGCTTTCTTT.

With regard to this clonotype: A much larger clone is a single base away; this may be a read error. The chain uses TRBV4-1 and TRBJ2-1; TRBD2 matches 7 bases. Germline V gene lookup returns CDR1 MGHRA and CDR2 YSYEKL. This CDR3 spans 12 amino acids. The CDR3 DNA follows: TGCGCCAGCAGCCATCCGGGAGGTGAGCGGTTCTTC. The encoded protein is CASSHPGGERFF.

This clonotype was found a few times. The rearrangement links TRBV20-1 to TRBJ2-3, with TRBD2 as a possible D gene (7 bases). V lost 5 bases, J lost 0 bases, and 18 bases lay in between. Germline V lookup: CDR1 DFQATT, CDR2 SNEGSKA (reference sequence). This CDR3 spans 16 amino acids. The chain's CDR3 is CSAPTRGAGSTDTQYF. CDR3 bases: TGCAGTGCTCCGACCCGGGGGGCTGGCAGCACAGATACGCAGTATTTT.

This clonotype was detected many times. CDR3 DNA sequence: TGTGCCAGCAGTCCGACAGGGCCGGTCGGAAAACTGTTTTTT. Protein sequence: CASSPTGPVGKLFF. The gene calls are TRBV12-3 or TRBV12-4 and TRBJ1-4, with 7 positions matching TRBD1. The CDR3 runs 14 residues. Germline trimming cut 5 bases from V and 10 bases from J; bases unmatched to any gene: 10.

This clonotype is categorized as medium-sized. This chain joins TRBV20-1 and TRBJ2-1, with 8 nucleotides matching TRBD2. Germline values: CDR1 DFQATT, CDR2 SNEGSKA (reference sequence). CDR3 length: 15 amino acids. The V and J ends lost 0 bases and 7 bases, in that order; junction bases with no gene match: 8. The CDR3, as DNA: TGCAGTGCTAGAGATAGGAGCGGGAGCCGTAATGAGCAGTTCTTC. Translated: CSARDRSGSRNEQFF.

This clonotype was seen more than once but under ten times. This chain connects TRBV5-1 to TRBJ2-5; TRBD2 matches 9 bases. The CDR3 has 16 residues. Looked up from germline, CDR1 is SGHRS and CDR2 is YFSETQ. Germline trimming cut 0 bases from V and 3 bases from J; bases unmatched to any gene: 6. The CDR3 DNA reads TGCGCCAGCAGCTTGGGACTAGCGGAGCCCGAAGAGACCCAGTACTTC. As protein: CASSLGLAEPEETQYF.

This clonotype was picked up one time. Germline is not matched at one junction end, which may reflect a read error. The chain employs TRBV9 and TRBJ2-7; D uncertain. The V gene's germline CDR1 is SGDLS and CDR2 YYNGEE. This CDR3 is 13 amino acids long. DNA for the CDR3: TGTGCCAGCAGCGTAGAAGGGTCCTACGAGCAGGACTTC. Amino acid sequence: CASSVEGSYEQDF.

This clonotype was counted ten times or more. The gene calls are TRBV6-1 and TRBJ2-3; maybe TRBD2 (6 bases). The germline gives CDR1 MNHNS, CDR2 SASEGT. The V end lost 2 bases, the J end lost 10 bases, and 13 bases lay between the germline ends. CDR3 size: 13 residues. CDR3 bases: TGTGCCAGCAGTGAAACTTGGGACTGGTCGCAGTATTTT. Translation: CASSETWDWSQYF.

This clonotype was detected once. A much larger clonotype is one base distant, so this may be a read error. This chain joins TRBV6-5 and TRBJ2-4, with a tentative D call TRBD2 (5 bases). Trimming cost V 6 bases and J 13 bases, with 25 bases left between them. The CDR3 sequence is 15 residues long. Germline V gives CDR1 MNHEY, CDR2 SVGAGI. The CDR3 DNA reads TGTGCCAGCAGCCTCCTCCCGGCATACAGCGGTGGGCAGTACTTC. Protein: CASSLLPAYSGGQYF.

J is TRBJ2-7 and V is TRBV7-2; 8 positions agree with TRBD2. CDR1 is SGHTA, CDR2 FQGNSA, per germline. Germline trimming cut 0 bases from V and 7 bases from J; bases unmatched to any gene: 20. The CDR3 length is 19 residues. The CDR3 DNA reads TGTGCCAGCAGCTTAGCCGTGGCTAGCGGGCGCTCTTACTACAATGAGCAGTACTTC. Residues: CASSLAVASGRSYYNEQYF.

V gene TRBV7-8 combines with J gene TRBJ2-3; 8 bases fit TRBD1. The CDR3 length is 14 residues. The V segment lost 5 bases and the J segment 4 bases; nucleotides outside the gene matches: 5. Germline CDR1 and CDR2: SGHVS and FQNEAQ. The CDR3 loop reads CASSRRGRADTQYF. In nucleotides, the CDR3 is TGTGCCAGCAGCCGCAGGGGGCGGGCAGATACGCAGTATTTT.

The V call is TRBV13, the J call TRBJ2-7; no clear D gene. CDR1 PRHDT and CDR2 FYEKMQ come from the germline V gene (reference sequence). The CDR3 loop spans 15 amino acids. The V end was cut by 0 bases, the J end by 4 bases, with 13 bases between. CDR3 nucleotide sequence: TGTGCCAGCAGCTTAGGGGGCGGAGCCGGATACGAGCAGTACTTC. Its protein is CASSLGGGAGYEQYF.

There are many counts of this clonotype. The chain links TRBV12-3 or TRBV12-4 to TRBJ2-1, with TRBD2 matching over 8 bases. V was pared by 5 bases and J by 8 bases, with 11 bases of the junction left unmatched. The CDR3 runs 15 residues. In nucleotides, the CDR3 is TGTGCCAGCAGTGCTCCGGGACTAGGAAAGGATGAGCAGTTCTTC. Translating it yields CASSAPGLGKDEQFF.

This clonotype has at least ten counts. The chain employs TRBV6-5 and TRBJ2-7; 11 positions match TRBD2. Germline V lookup: CDR1 MNHEY, CDR2 SVGAGI. CDR3 length: 15 residues. The V and J ends lost 8 bases and 4 bases, in that order; junction bases with no gene match: 10. DNA for the CDR3: TGTGCCAGCTCAAAAGGGACTAGCGGTCTTTACGAGCAGTACTTC. Amino acid sequence: CASSKGTSGLYEQYF.

CDR3 sequence (DNA): TGTGCCAGCAAGCAACTTCTAGGGCAGGGTTCGGGACAGGACAATGAGCAGTTCTTC. Its translation is CASKQLLGQGSGQDNEQFF. The genes are TRBV6-2 or TRBV6-3 and TRBJ2-1, with 8 bases aligning to TRBD1. The CDR3 is 19 residues long. After removal of 7 bases from V and 5 bases from J, the junction contained 22 bases not matched to a gene. Germline CDR1 reads MNHEY; CDR2 reads SVGEGT.

Many counts were recorded for this clonotype. The chain is built from TRBV2 and TRBJ2-1, with TRBD1 matching over 7 bases. Per germline, CDR1 SNHLY and CDR2 FYNNEI. The CDR3 extends over 14 amino acids. After removal of 5 bases from V and 9 bases from J, the junction contained 10 bases not matched to a gene. The CDR3 sequence is CASSHRQGAGEQFF. CDR3 coding DNA: TGTGCCAGCAGTCACCGACAGGGTGCCGGTGAGCAGTTCTTC.